The text below deals with one T cell receptor beta chain. The antigen remains undetermined. These data originate in a study of T cell repertoires and HLA-DP antigens. Across the whole study: The donors, ranging 18-to-29 to 60-to-69 years, included a couple of males and one female. Study observations and caveats: Responder cells were total CD4+ cells with a HeLa antigen-presenting system.

The primer mix covered 54 TRBV segments and 13 TRBJ segments. The repertoire was sequenced with immunoSEQ multiplex PCR; TCRdb's copy has only in-frame clones and lacks some. The sample lists around 100,000 clones, nearly 95% seen once, with over 0.25% in the top ten. The CDR3 is made up of 15 amino acids. Germline-derived CDR1 and CDR2 are SGHDN and FVKESK. Losses at the gene ends were 4 bases for V and 3 bases for J; bases not matched to a gene: 8. This clonotype was obtained from a woman in her late teens or twenties in good health and CMV-seronegative. The chain joins TRBV14 to TRBJ2-5, with 7 bases lining up with TRBD1. Sequenced: CD4+ T cells from PBMCs. DNA of the CDR3: TGTGCCAGCAGCCCCCCCGCGACAGGGAAAGAGACCCAGTACTTC. Translating it yields CASSPPATGKETQYF.